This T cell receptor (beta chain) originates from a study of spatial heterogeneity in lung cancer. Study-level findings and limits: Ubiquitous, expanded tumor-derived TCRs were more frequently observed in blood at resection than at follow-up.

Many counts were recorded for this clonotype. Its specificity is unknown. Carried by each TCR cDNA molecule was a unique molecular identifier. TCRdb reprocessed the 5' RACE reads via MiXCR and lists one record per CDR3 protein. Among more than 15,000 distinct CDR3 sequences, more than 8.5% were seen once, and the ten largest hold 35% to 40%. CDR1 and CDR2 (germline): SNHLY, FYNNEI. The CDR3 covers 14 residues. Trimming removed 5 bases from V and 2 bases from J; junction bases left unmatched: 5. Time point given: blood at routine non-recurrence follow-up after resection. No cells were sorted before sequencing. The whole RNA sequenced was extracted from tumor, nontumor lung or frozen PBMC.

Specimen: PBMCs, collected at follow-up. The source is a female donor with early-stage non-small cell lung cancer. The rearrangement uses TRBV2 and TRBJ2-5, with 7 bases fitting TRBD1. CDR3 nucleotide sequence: TGTGCCAGCAGTCCGGGACAGATACAAGAGACCCAGTACTTC. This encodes CASSPGQIQETQYF.